The 23 T cell receptor beta chains below all came from one sample that was sequenced in a study of T cells in Graves' hyperthyroidism and ophthalmopathy. Template material for amplifying TCR beta CDR3 regions consisted of RNA transcripts. The HTBI primer set was used in a first-round RT-PCR of the TCR CDR3. TCRdb independently ran MiXCR on the multiplex PCR reads; one entry per CDR3 protein. The sample consists of roughly 200,000 distinct CDR3 sequences, 17% of them appearing once. The source material was blood. These receptors originate from a woman in her fifties or sixties with Graves' hyperthyroidism.

This clonotype has a count of ten or more. V gene TRBV2 combines with J gene TRBJ1-2; possibly TRBD1 for D (5 bases). From germline, CDR1 is SNHLY and CDR2 FYNNEI. Trimming removed 10 bases from V and 6 bases from J, with 18 bases in between. CDR3 length: 13 residues. DNA for the CDR3: TGTGCCACCACCAGGGAGATTGGGGATGGCTACACCTTC. Amino acids: CATTREIGDGYTF.

The chain couples TRBV11-2 to TRBJ2-7; 10 bases agree with TRBD2. This CDR3 spans 16 amino acids. Germline V gives CDR1 SGHAT, CDR2 FQNNGV. V gave up 5 bases and J gave up 4 bases; unmatched junction bases: 11. The CDR3 region is CASSLRTSGDLYEQYF. The CDR3 DNA sequence: TGTGCCAGCAGCCTTCGGACTAGCGGAGACCTTTACGAGCAGTACTTC.

This clonotype was observed many times. CDR3: CASSPRAKTSGRDLSYNEQFF. The CDR3 nucleotides are TGTGCCAGCAGCCCTCGGGCCAAGACTAGCGGGCGAGATCTCTCCTACAATGAGCAGTTCTTC. The rearrangement links TRBV9 to TRBJ2-1, with TRBD2 identical over 10 bases. The germline CDR1 and CDR2 sequences are SGDLS and YYNGEE. The CDR3 is 21 residues long. Germline trimming cut 4 bases from V and 0 bases from J; bases unmatched to any gene: 19.

This clonotype turned up a few times. The chain carries TRBV6-1 and TRBJ1-2, with TRBD1 identical over 9 bases. Germline CDR1 reads MNHNS; CDR2 reads SASEGT. This CDR3 is built from 14 residues. V dropped 5 bases and J dropped 4; count of bases not matched to a gene: 5. The CDR3 DNA sequence: TGTGCCAGCAGTAGGACAGGGGCAGTCTATGGCTACACCTTC. Translated, it gives CASSRTGAVYGYTF.

This clonotype was found once. The rearrangement uses TRBV4-1 and TRBJ2-1; 11 bases line up with TRBD2. The CDR3 extends over 19 amino acids. V lost 4 bases, J lost 7 bases, and 18 bases stayed unmatched. In germline, CDR1 is MGHRA, CDR2 YSYEKL. The CDR3 spells CASSLPQDGTSGRVNEQFF. The CDR3, as DNA: TGCGCCAGCAGCCTGCCTCAGGACGGAACTAGCGGGAGAGTAAATGAGCAGTTCTTC.

This sequence joins TRBV20-1 and TRBJ1-1; unclear D gene. Germline V gives CDR1 DFQATT, CDR2 SNEGSKA (reference sequence). This CDR3 has 14 amino acids. V lost 1 base and J lost 1, with 10 bases in between. As DNA, the CDR3 is TGCAGTGCTAGAGCTCACGCGACGAACACTGAAGCTTTCTTT. The encoded protein is CSARAHATNTEAFF.

This clonotype was counted ten times or more. This chain uses TRBV7-2 with TRBJ2-3; D is uncertain. V was pared by 1 base and J by 3 bases, with 5 bases between. The CDR3 extends over 13 amino acids. Per germline, CDR1 SGHTA and CDR2 FQGNSA. The CDR3 DNA follows: TGTGCCAGCAGCTTAGTTTGGACAGATACGCAGTATTTT. Translation gives CASSLVWTDTQYF.

This clonotype was found many times. This chain uses TRBV28 with TRBJ2-7, with D maybe TRBD1 (6 bases). In germline, CDR1 is MDHEN, CDR2 SYDVKM. The CDR3 sequence is 11 residues long. The CDR3 region has the DNA TGTGCGACAGGCAGTTCCTACGAGCAGTACTTC. Its protein is CATGSSYEQYF. The full variable domain, its missing parts supplied by reference TRBV28 and TRBJ2-7, is DVKVTQSSRYLVKRTGEKVFLECVQDMDHENMFWYRQDPGLGLRLIYFSYDVKMKEKGDIPEGYSVSREKKERFSLILESASTNQTSMYLCATGSSYEQYFGPGTRLTVT.

This clonotype has at least ten counts. This chain uses TRBV29-1 with TRBJ1-2; 10 nucleotides agree with TRBD1. CDR1 and CDR2 (germline): SQVTM, ANQGSEA. CDR3 length: 14 amino acids. Trimming cost V 4 bases and J 4 bases; bases outside gene matches: 6. CDR3 in amino acids: CSVVRDRGTYGYTF. The DNA of the CDR3 is TGCAGCGTTGTTAGGGACAGGGGAACCTATGGCTACACCTTC.

The sample holds a few counts of this clonotype. The chain links TRBV30 to TRBJ2-2; TRBD2 aligns across 14 bases. The CDR3 covers 19 residues. J gave up 0 bases and V 1 base, and 7 bases lay outside the gene matches. Per germline, CDR1 GTSNPN and CDR2 SVGIG (reference sequence). The CDR3: CAWSARTSGRPPNTGELFF. The CDR3 nucleotides read TGTGCCTGGAGTGCCCGGACTAGCGGGAGGCCTCCGAACACCGGGGAGCTGTTTTTT.

The chain couples TRBV5-1 to TRBJ1-2, with TRBD1 matching 9 bases. The CDR3 is 14 amino acids. The junction had 4 bases not matched to a gene; V was cut back by 0 bases and J by 7 bases. The germline V gene encodes CDR1 SGHRS and CDR2 YFSETQ. The chain's CDR3 is CASSLGTGVSGYTF. DNA for the CDR3: TGCGCCAGCAGCTTGGGGACAGGGGTCTCTGGCTACACCTTC.

There are many counts of this clonotype. The J gene is TRBJ2-7, the V gene TRBV10-2; possibly TRBD2 for D (6 bases). Germline V gene lookup returns CDR1 WSHSY and CDR2 SAAADI. CDR3 length: 13 residues. V dropped 8 bases and J dropped 5 bases, with 16 bases sitting between them. In nucleotides, the CDR3 is TGCGCCAGCGGAAGGCGGGATCCCCACGAGCAGTACTTC. Protein product: CASGRRDPHEQYF.

This clonotype was detected many times. The rearrangement links TRBV4-2 to TRBJ1-1; D remains unclear. V was shortened by 1 base and J by 0 bases, with 15 bases between the two germline ends. There are 17 residues in the CDR3. Per the germline V gene, CDR1 is LGHNA and CDR2 is YNFKEQ. The DNA of the CDR3 is TGTGCCAGCAGCCAAGGTGTAGGGAGAACCTTGAACACTGAAGCTTTCTTT. This gives the protein CASSQGVGRTLNTEAFF.

This clonotype showed up many times. The V gene is TRBV11-2, the J gene TRBJ2-6; the match to TRBD1 covers 7 bases. CDR1 is SGHAT, CDR2 FQNNGV, per germline. The V gene end was trimmed by 5 bases and the J gene end by 0 bases; junction bases not matched to a gene: 4. The CDR3 totals 16 residues. Here the CDR3 reads CASSQTGASGANVLTF. The DNA for the CDR3 is TGTGCCAGCAGCCAAACAGGGGCCTCTGGGGCCAACGTCCTGACTTTC.

This clonotype was seen many times. The J gene is TRBJ1-1, the V gene TRBV6-1, with D possibly TRBD1 on 6 matching bases. The CDR3 runs to 14 residues. Looked up from germline, CDR1 is MNHNS and CDR2 is SASEGT. V dropped 6 bases and J dropped 1 base, with 12 bases sitting between them. CDR3 nucleotides: TGTGCCAGCAGACAACCGGGACAGAACACTGAAGCTTTCTTT. Translating it yields CASRQPGQNTEAFF.

This clonotype has a handful of counts. This rearrangement joins TRBV6-1 to TRBJ2-7, with 8 bases identical to TRBD1. CDR1 is MNHNS and CDR2 is SASEGT in the germline V gene. There are 14 residues in the CDR3. V shed 5 bases, J shed 1 base, and the junction held 4 bases outside the gene matches. CDR3 sequence (DNA): TGTGCCAGCAGTTCTTGGGACAGGTCCTACGAGCAGTACTTC. This encodes CASSSWDRSYEQYF.

This clonotype has ten or more counts. The rearrangement links TRBV27 to TRBJ2-1; D unresolved. The germline V gene encodes CDR1 MNHEY and CDR2 SMNVEV (reference sequence). This CDR3 comprises 16 residues. V dropped 4 bases and J dropped 9 bases, with 22 bases sitting between them. The CDR3 is CASSSTTASRRFEQFF. DNA of the CDR3: TGTGCCAGCAGTTCAACCACTGCCTCGAGACGGTTTGAGCAGTTCTTC.

This clonotype came up many times. The junction shows a germline mismatch at one end, possibly a read error. V and J are TRBV7-7 and TRBJ2-5; D possibly corresponds to TRBD1 (5 bases). CDR1 SSHAT and CDR2 FNYEAQ come from the germline V gene (reference sequence). The CDR3 runs to 14 residues. CDR3 coding DNA: TGTGCTAGCACCCCGGCAGGGCTGGAGAAGGCCCAGTACTTC. This encodes CASTPAGLEKAQYF.

This clonotype was detected ten times or more. The chain joins TRBV30 to TRBJ2-5; 7 nucleotides agree with TRBD2. Germline CDR1 GTSNPN, CDR2 SVGIG (reference sequence). V lost 0 bases to trimming and J lost 2 bases; unmatched junction nucleotides: 9. This CDR3 comprises 16 residues. The CDR3 DNA reads TGTGCCTGGAGTGTAAGGGGAGGGCCGGTGCAAGAGACCCAGTACTTC. It codes for CAWSVRGGPVQETQYF.

This chain links TRBV10-2 with TRBJ1-2; 7 bases align to TRBD1. V was clipped by 5 bases and J by 4 bases; unmatched bases: 7. Germline loops: CDR1 WSHSY, CDR2 SAAADI. This CDR3 is built from 14 residues. CDR3 amino acids: CASSRIGGSYGYTF. As DNA, the CDR3 is TGCGCCAGCAGTCGGATAGGGGGCTCCTATGGCTACACCTTC.

There are a few counts of this clonotype. The J gene is TRBJ1-5, the V gene TRBV5-8, with unresolved D. This CDR3 is built from 14 residues. The ends were cut back, 1 base at V and 4 bases at J, with 9 bases in the middle. Looked up from germline, CDR1 is SGHTS and CDR2 is YDEGEE. The CDR3 region has the DNA TGTGCCAGCAGCTTGTTGGCGGTTAATCAGCCCCAGCATTTT. Protein product: CASSLLAVNQPQHF. The whole variable domain, remainder taken from reference TRBV5-8 and TRBJ1-5, is EAGVTQSPTHLIKTRGQQATLRCSPISGHTSVYWYQQALGLGLQFLLWYDEGEERNRGNFPPRFSGRQFPNYSSELNVNALELEDSALYLCASSLLAVNQPQHFGDGTRLSIL.

This clonotype turned up a few times. The CDR3 DNA sequence: TGTGCCAGCAGTCCATCAAAGGGTTTTGAGCAGTTCTTC. Protein product: CASSPSKGFEQFF. This sequence joins TRBV28 and TRBJ2-1; no clear D gene. Deletions cut 5 bases from V and 9 bases from J, with 14 bases between. The CDR3 has 13 amino acids. Germline CDR1 is MDHEN and CDR2 is SYDVKM.

This clonotype was picked up many times. The V gene is TRBV7-9, the J gene TRBJ2-2; 9 bases map to TRBD2. Germline CDR1 reads SEHNR; CDR2 reads FQNEAQ (reference sequence). V trimming: 4 bases; J trimming: 4 bases; junction bases outside the gene matches: 10. This CDR3 has 17 amino acids. The CDR3 region has the DNA TGTGCCAGCAGCTCCCGCGTAGCGGGAGTATCCACCGGGGAGCTGTTTTTT. Its translation is CASSSRVAGVSTGELFF.